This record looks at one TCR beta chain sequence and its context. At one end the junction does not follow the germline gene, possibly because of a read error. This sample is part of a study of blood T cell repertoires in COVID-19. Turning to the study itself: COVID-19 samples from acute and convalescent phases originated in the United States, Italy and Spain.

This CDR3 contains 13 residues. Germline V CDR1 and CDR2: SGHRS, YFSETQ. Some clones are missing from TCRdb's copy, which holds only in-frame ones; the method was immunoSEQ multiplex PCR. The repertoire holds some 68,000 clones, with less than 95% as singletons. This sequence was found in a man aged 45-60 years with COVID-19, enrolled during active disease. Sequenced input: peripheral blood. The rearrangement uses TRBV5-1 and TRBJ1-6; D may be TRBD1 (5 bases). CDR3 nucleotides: TGCGCCAGCAGTCTTGTACAGGATTCGCCCCTCCACTTT. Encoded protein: CASSLVQDSPLHF.